This is a list of T cell receptor beta chains from one sample in a study of blood T cells in healthy people across ages. TCRdb used MiXCR to reprocess the 5' RACE reads, holding one entry per CDR3 protein. In the table there are more than 1 million distinct CDR3 sequences, 35% to 55% of which are singletons. Specimen: blood. Source of these receptors: a woman aged 55-70 years in good health. Both conserved end residues are part of each CDR3. Each record gives: CDR3 protein, CDR3 DNA, D gene, clone size, J gene, V gene. The D gene is left open where the match is weak. Not all rows give a size; the values are once, few, many and, for expanded clones, a class.

cdr3_aa: CATAPSGKYEQYF
cdr3_nt: TGTGCCACGGCGCCTAGCGGGAAGTACGAGCAGTACTTC
d_call: TRBD2
clone_size: few
j_call: TRBJ2-7
v_call: TRBV15

cdr3_aa: CSARDITVNTEAFF
cdr3_nt: TGCAGTGCTAGAGATATCACGGTGAACACTGAAGCTTTCTTT
d_call: NA
clone_size: once
j_call: TRBJ1-1
v_call: TRBV20-1

cdr3_aa: CASSRTSGVFTDTQYF
cdr3_nt: TGCGCCAGCAGCAGAACTAGCGGGGTCTTCACAGATACGCAGTATTTT
d_call: TRBD2
clone_size: once
j_call: TRBJ2-3
v_call: TRBV5-1

cdr3_aa: CASSPGPSGRGTQYF
cdr3_nt: TGTGCCAGCAGCCCAGGCCCTAGCGGTCGGGGTACGCAGTATTTT
d_call: TRBD2
clone_size: few
j_call: TRBJ2-3
v_call: TRBV7-2

cdr3_aa: CASSLRGRTDTQYF
cdr3_nt: TGTGCCAGCAGCTTACGGGGACGCACAGATACGCAGTATTTT
d_call: NA
clone_size: many
j_call: TRBJ2-3
v_call: TRBV12-3/TRBV12-4

cdr3_aa: CASSAGPGQGRDEQYF
cdr3_nt: TGTGCCAGCAGCGCCGGACCGGGACAGGGTAGGGACGAGCAGTACTTC
d_call: TRBD1
clone_size: once
j_call: TRBJ2-7
v_call: TRBV7-3

cdr3_aa: CASSNRDRAGNEQFF
cdr3_nt: TGTGCCAGCAGTAACCGGGACAGGGCAGGGAATGAGCAGTTCTTC
d_call: TRBD1
clone_size: NA
j_call: TRBJ2-1
v_call: TRBV6-2/TRBV6-3

cdr3_aa: CASSRLEAGGSDTQYF
cdr3_nt: TGCGCCAGCAGCCGTCTTGAGGCGGGAGGGTCAGATACGCAGTATTTT
d_call: TRBD2
clone_size: NA
j_call: TRBJ2-3
v_call: TRBV5-1

cdr3_aa: CASGLGGQGNYEQYF
cdr3_nt: TGTGCTAGTGGTTTGGGTGGACAGGGTAACTACGAGCAGTACTTC
d_call: TRBD1
clone_size: NA
j_call: TRBJ2-7
v_call: TRBV12-5

cdr3_aa: CSVEDVGVMSEQYF
cdr3_nt: TGCAGCGTTGAAGATGTAGGGGTAATGAGCGAGCAGTACTTC
d_call: NA
clone_size: NA
j_call: TRBJ2-7
v_call: TRBV29-1

cdr3_aa: CSVLAKNNEQFF
cdr3_nt: TGCAGTGTACTAGCGAAGAACAATGAGCAGTTCTTC
d_call: TRBD2
clone_size: few
j_call: TRBJ2-1
v_call: TRBV20-1

cdr3_aa: CASSYTASSYNEQFF
cdr3_nt: TGTGCCAGCAGTTACACAGCGAGCTCCTACAATGAGCAGTTCTTC
d_call: NA
clone_size: few
j_call: TRBJ2-1
v_call: TRBV2

cdr3_aa: CASGLLLGGGSRHNEQFF
cdr3_nt: TGTGCTAGTGGTTTGTTGCTTGGGGGCGGGAGTAGGCACAATGAGCAGTTCTTC
d_call: NA
clone_size: once
j_call: TRBJ2-1
v_call: TRBV12-5

cdr3_aa: CASSQDSTGGTGDEQFF
cdr3_nt: TGTGCCAGCAGCCAAGACTCGACAGGGGGAACGGGCGATGAGCAGTTCTTC
d_call: TRBD1
clone_size: once
j_call: TRBJ2-1
v_call: TRBV4-2

cdr3_aa: CASSTQGAGELFF
cdr3_nt: TGTGCCAGCAGTACCCAGGGGGCCGGGGAGCTGTTTTTT
d_call: TRBD1
clone_size: NA
j_call: TRBJ2-2
v_call: TRBV28

cdr3_aa: CSAAPSGGLEDTQYF
cdr3_nt: TGCAGTGCTGCCCCCTCCGGCGGGCTAGAGGATACGCAGTATTTT
d_call: NA
clone_size: many
j_call: TRBJ2-3
v_call: TRBV20-1

cdr3_aa: CASSFSTDGANYGYTF
cdr3_nt: TGTGCCAGCAGCTTCTCGACAGATGGAGCTAACTATGGCTACACCTTC
d_call: NA
clone_size: NA
j_call: TRBJ1-2
v_call: TRBV13